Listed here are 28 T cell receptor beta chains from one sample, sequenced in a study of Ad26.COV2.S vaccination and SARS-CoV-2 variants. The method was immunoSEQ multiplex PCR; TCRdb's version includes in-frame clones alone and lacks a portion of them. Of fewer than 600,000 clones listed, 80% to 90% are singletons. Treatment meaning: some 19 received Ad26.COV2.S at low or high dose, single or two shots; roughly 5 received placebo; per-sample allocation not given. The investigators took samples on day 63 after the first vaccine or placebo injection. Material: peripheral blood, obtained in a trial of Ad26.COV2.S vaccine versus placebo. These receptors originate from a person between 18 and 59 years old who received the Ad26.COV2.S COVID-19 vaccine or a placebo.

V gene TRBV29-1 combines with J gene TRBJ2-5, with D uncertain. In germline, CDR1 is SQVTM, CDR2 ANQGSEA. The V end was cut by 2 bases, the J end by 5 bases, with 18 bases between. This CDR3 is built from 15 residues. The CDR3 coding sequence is TGCAGCGTTGAAACCCAGGCAACAACCGGGGAGACCCAGTACTTC. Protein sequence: CSVETQATTGETQYF.

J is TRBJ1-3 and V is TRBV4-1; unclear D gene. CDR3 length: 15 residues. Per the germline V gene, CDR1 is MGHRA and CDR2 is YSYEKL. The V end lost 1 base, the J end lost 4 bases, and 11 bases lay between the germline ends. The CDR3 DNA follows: TGCGCCAGCAGCCAAGTGCGGAGCCGAGGAAACACCATATATTTT. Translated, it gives CASSQVRSRGNTIYF.

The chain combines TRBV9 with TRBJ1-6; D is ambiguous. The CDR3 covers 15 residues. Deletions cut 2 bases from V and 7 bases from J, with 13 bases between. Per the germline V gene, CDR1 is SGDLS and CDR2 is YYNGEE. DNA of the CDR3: TGTGCCAGCAGCGTCGGACTAGGGTGGAATTCACCCCTCCACTTT. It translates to CASSVGLGWNSPLHF.

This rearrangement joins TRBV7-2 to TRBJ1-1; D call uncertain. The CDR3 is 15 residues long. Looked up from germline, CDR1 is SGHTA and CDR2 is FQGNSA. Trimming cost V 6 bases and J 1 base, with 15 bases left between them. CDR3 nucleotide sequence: TGTGCCAGCAGTTTTCATCGACGGGCGAACACTGAAGCTTTCTTT. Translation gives CASSFHRRANTEAFF.

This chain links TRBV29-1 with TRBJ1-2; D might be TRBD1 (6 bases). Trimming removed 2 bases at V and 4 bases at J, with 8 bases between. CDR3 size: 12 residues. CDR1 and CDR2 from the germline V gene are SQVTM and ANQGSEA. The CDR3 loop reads CSVELGGYGYTF. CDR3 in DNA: TGCAGCGTTGAACTAGGGGGCTATGGCTACACCTTC.

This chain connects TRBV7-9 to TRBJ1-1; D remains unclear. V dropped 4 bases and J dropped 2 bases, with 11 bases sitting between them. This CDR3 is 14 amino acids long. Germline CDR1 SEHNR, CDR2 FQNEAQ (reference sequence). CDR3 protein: CASSYDSTNTEAFF. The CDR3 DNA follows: TGTGCCAGCAGCTACGATTCAACTAACACTGAAGCTTTCTTT.

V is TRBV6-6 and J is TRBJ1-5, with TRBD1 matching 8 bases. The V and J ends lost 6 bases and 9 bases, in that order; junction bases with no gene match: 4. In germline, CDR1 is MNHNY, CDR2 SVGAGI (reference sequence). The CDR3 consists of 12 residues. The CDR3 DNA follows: TGTGCCAGCAGCCTGGGACAGGCGCCCCAGCATTTT. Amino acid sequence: CASSLGQAPQHF.

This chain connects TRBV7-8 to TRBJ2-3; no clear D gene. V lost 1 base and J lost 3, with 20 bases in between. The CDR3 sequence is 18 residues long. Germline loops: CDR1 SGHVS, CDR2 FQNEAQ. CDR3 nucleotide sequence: TGTGCCAGCAGCTTAGTTGGGGTGGGGTGGGAAATGACAGATACGCAGTATTTT. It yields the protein CASSLVGVGWEMTDTQYF.

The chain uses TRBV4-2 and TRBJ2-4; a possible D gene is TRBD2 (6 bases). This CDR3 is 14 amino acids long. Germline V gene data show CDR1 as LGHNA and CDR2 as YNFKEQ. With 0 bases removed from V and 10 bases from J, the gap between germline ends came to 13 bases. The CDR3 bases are TGTGCCAGCAGCCAAGAAAGCGGGTATGGGATTCAGTACTTC. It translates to CASSQESGYGIQYF.

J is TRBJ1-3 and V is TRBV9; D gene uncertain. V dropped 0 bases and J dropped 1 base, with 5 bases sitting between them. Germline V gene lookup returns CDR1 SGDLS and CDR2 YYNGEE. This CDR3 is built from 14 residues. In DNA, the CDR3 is TGTGCCAGCAGCGTAGCGGTGTCTGGAAACACCATATATTTT. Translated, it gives CASSVAVSGNTIYF.

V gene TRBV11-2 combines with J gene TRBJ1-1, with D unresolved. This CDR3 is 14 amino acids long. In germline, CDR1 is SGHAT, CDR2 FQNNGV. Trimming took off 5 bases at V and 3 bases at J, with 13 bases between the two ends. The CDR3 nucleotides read TGTGCCAGCAGCGAAGGCCTCTTTTACACTGAAGCTTTCTTT. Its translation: CASSEGLFYTEAFF. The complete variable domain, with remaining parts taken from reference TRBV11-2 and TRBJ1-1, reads EAGVAQSPRYKIIEKRQSVAFWCNPISGHATLYWYQQILGQGPKLLIQFQNNGVVDDSQLPKDRFSAERLKGVDSTLKIQPAKLEDSAVYLCASSEGLFYTEAFFGQGTRLTVV.

This CDR3 is CASSWGVFGYTF. The CDR3 DNA is TGTGCCAGCAGCTGGGGGGTTTTTGGCTACACCTTC. The V and J genes are TRBV7-2 and TRBJ1-2, with D maybe TRBD1 (5 bases). Germline-derived CDR1 and CDR2 are SGHTA and FQGNSA. Trimming took off 4 bases at V and 7 bases at J, with 10 bases between the two ends. The CDR3 spans 12 residues.

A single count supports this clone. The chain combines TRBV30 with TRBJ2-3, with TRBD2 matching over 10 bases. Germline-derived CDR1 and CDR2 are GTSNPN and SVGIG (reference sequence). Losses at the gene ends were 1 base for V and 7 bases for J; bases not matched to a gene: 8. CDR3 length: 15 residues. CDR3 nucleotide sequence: TGTGCCTGGAGTGGTGGACTAGCGGTTGGTAATACGCAGTATTTT. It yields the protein CAWSGGLAVGNTQYF.

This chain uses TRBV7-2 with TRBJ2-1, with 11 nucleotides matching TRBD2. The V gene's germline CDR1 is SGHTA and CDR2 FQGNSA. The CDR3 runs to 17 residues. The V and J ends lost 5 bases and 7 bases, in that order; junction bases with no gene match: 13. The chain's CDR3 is CASSLDGLAGVLNEQFF. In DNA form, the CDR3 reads TGTGCCAGCAGCCTTGACGGACTAGCGGGTGTTTTGAATGAGCAGTTCTTC. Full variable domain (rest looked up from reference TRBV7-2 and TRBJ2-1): GAGVSQSPSNKVTEKGKDVELRCDPISGHTALYWYRQSLGQGLEFLIYFQGNSAPDKSGLPSDRFSAERTGGSVSTLTIQRTQQEDSAVYLCASSLDGLAGVLNEQFFGPGTRLTVL.

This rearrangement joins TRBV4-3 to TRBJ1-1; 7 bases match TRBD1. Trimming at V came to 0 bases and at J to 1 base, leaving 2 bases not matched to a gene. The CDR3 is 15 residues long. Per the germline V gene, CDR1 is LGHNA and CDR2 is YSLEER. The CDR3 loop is CASSQEGTANTEAFF. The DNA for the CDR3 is TGCGCCAGCAGCCAAGAGGGGACAGCGAACACTGAAGCTTTCTTT.

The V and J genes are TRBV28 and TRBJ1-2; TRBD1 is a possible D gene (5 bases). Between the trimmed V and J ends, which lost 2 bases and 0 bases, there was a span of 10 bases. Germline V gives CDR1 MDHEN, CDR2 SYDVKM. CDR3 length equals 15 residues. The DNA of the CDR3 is TGTGCCAGCAGTTTACCCCCAGGGACTAACTATGGCTACACCTTC. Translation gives CASSLPPGTNYGYTF.

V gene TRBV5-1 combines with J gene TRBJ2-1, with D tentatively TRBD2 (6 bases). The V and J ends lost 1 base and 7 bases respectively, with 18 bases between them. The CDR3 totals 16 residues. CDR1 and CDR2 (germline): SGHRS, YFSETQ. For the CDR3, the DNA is TGCGCCAGCAGCTTGCACGGGGAGGTGGTGGTAAATGAGCAGTTCTTC. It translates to CASSLHGEVVVNEQFF.

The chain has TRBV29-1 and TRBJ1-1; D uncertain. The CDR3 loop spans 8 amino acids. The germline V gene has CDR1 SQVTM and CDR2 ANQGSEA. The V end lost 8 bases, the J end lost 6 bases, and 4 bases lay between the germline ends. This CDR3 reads CSPSEAFF. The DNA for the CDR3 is TGCAGCCCCTCTGAAGCTTTCTTT.

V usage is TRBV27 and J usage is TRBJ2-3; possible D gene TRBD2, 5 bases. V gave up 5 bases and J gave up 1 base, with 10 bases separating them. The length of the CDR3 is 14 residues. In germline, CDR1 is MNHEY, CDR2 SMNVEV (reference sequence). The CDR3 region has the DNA TGTGCCAGCAGTCATACTAGTGGCACAGATACGCAGTATTTT. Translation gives CASSHTSGTDTQYF.

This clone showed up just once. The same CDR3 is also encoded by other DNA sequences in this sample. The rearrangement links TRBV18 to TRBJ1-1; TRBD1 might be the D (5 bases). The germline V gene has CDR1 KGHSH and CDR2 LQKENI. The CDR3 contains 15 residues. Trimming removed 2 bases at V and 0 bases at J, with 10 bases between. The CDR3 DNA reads TGTGCCAGCTCACCAGGGGGGAGTCTGAACACTGAAGCTTTCTTT. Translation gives CASSPGGSLNTEAFF.

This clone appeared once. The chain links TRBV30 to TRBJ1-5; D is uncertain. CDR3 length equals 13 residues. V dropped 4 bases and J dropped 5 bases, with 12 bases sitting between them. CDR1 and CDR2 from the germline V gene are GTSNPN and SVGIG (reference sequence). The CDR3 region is CAWNQAGDQPQHF. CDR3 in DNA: TGTGCCTGGAACCAGGCCGGGGATCAGCCCCAGCATTTT.

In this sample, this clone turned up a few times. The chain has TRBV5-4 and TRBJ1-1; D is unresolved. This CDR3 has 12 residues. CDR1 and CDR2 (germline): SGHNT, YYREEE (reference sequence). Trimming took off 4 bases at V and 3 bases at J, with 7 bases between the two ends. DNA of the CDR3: TGTGCCAGCAGCCGGACGGACACTGAAGCTTTCTTT. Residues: CASSRTDTEAFF.

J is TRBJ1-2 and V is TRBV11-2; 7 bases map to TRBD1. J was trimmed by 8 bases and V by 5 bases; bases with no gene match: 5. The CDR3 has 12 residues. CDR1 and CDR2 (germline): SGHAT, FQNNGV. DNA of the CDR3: TGTGCCAGCAGCCGACAGGGCCTGGGCTACACCTTC. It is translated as CASSRQGLGYTF.

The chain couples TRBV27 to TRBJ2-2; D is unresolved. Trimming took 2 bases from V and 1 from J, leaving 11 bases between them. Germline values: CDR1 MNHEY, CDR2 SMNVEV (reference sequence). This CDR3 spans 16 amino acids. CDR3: CASSLRWSRNTGELFF. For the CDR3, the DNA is TGTGCCAGCAGTTTACGGTGGTCGAGGAACACCGGGGAGCTGTTTTTT.

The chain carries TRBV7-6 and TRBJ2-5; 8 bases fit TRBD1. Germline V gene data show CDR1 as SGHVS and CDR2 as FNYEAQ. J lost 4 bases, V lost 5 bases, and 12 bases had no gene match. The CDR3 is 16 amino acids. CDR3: CASSLNRGEWRETQYF. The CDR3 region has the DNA TGTGCCAGCAGCCTGAACAGGGGGGAGTGGCGAGAGACCCAGTACTTC.

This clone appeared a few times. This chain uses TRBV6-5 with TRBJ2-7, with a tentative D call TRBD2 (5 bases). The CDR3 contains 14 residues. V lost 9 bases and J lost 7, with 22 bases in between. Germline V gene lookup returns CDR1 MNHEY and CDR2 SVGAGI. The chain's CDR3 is CASSTGSPEWEQYF. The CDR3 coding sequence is TGTGCCAGTTCGACTGGGAGTCCGGAGTGGGAGCAGTACTTC.

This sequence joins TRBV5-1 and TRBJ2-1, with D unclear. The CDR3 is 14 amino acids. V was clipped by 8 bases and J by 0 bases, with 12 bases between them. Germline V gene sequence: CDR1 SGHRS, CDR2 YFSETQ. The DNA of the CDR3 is TGCGCCAGTTCCCTGCAGAGCTCCTACAATGAGCAGTTCTTC. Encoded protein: CASSLQSSYNEQFF.

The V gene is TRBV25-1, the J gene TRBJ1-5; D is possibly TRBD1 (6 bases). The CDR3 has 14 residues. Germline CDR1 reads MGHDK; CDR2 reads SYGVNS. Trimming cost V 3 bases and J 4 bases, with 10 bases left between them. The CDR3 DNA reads TGTGCCAGCAGTGAGTTTGGACAGAATCAGCCCCAGCATTTT. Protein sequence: CASSEFGQNQPQHF.